This TCR beta chain was recorded in a study of Graves' ophthalmopathy and Graves' hyperthyroidism. About the study: Researchers obtained peripheral blood at initial diagnosis, before any treatment had begun. General observations from the study: Most expanded clonotypes from thyroid (those above 0.001 frequency) were also found in blood.

Being free of ophthalmopathy for 18 months of follow-up defined stable hyperthyroidism. Included hyperthyroidism patients were aged 18 to 65 and newly diagnosed (under 2 months' duration). This clonotype occurred many times. The antigen is not known. Amplification of the TCR beta CDR3 regions used RNA transcripts (as template). An initial RT-PCR round employing HTBI primers preceded a second-round multiplex PCR. One entry per CDR3 protein results from TCRdb running MiXCR on the multiplex PCR reads. The sample has about 620,000 distinct CDR3 sequences, about a fifth seen once; the top ten hold around 6.9%. This sequence was found in a woman between 18 and 29 years old with stable Graves' hyperthyroidism. Some clones in this sample may be carry-over from other donors' samples. Sequenced sample: peripheral blood.

DNA for the CDR3: TGTGCCAGTACCCTAGGGCCGACCTACGAGCAGTACTTC. This translates into CASTLGPTYEQYF. The chain employs TRBV19 and TRBJ2-7; D uncertain. Looked up from germline, CDR1 is LNHDA and CDR2 is SQIVND (reference sequence). The length of the CDR3 is 13 residues. Trimming took 7 bases from V and 2 from J, leaving 12 bases between them.